This T cell receptor (beta chain) is drawn from a study of T-cell memory formation after mild COVID-19. TCRdb re-analysed the 5' RACE reads in MiXCR, keeping a single row per CDR3 protein. The table lists about 290,000 distinct CDR3 sequences, roughly 17% of them singletons. This clonotype was seen many times. Its antigen is not known. Findings and caveats of the study: What remained unconfirmed was the SARS-CoV-2 specificity of second-wave clones peaking on day 37. Clones that contracted from day 15 to 85 were balanced CD4/CD8, while later expanders leaned CD4+. Some responding clones appeared in pre-infection memory, suggesting cross-reactive memory joined.

Germline CDR1 reads SGDLS; CDR2 reads YYNGEE. The V gene end was trimmed by 3 bases and the J gene end by 10 bases; junction bases not matched to a gene: 0. The length of the CDR3 is 13 residues. The rearrangement links TRBV9 to TRBJ1-6; 11 nucleotides align to TRBD1. Sequencing was carried out using PBMCs or a T cell subset sorted from them (not recorded which). The TCR sequence derives from a young man who had mild COVID-19 (a few samples of this study predate the infection). Cell type and time point are not known. The CDR3 loop reads CASSGTGGSPLHF. The CDR3 region has the DNA TGTGCCAGCAGCGGGACAGGGGGCTCACCCCTCCACTTT.